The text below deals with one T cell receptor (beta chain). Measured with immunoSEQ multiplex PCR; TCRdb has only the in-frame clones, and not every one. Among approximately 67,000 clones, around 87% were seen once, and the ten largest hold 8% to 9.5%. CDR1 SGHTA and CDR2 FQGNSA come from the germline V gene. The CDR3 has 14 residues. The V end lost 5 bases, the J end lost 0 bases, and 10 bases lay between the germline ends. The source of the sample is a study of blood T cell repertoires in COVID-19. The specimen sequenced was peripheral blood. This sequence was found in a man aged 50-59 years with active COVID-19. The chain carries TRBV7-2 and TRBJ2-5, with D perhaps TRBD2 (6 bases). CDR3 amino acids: CASSAAGYQETQYF. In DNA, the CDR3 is TGTGCCAGCAGCGCGGCGGGGTACCAAGAGACCCAGTACTTC.